This T cell receptor (beta chain) derives from a study of OX40 agonist ivuxolimab in advanced cancers. General study results and limits: Part of the nonresponder group also had normalized T-cell clonal expansion that was low.

Samples of blood were obtained at baseline, on cycle 4 day 1, and on cycle 7 day 1. Concerning this clone: Its antigen is still unknown.

From germline, CDR1 is SGHAT and CDR2 FQNNGV. V gave up 1 base and J gave up 6 bases, with 7 bases separating them. This CDR3 contains 12 residues. Measured with immunoSEQ multiplex PCR; TCRdb has only the in-frame clones, and not every one. In the table there are about 76,000 clones, roughly 89% of which are singletons. Here the sequenced sample was CD4+ or CD8+ T cells sorted from blood, taken in a trial of the OX40 agonist ivuxolimab. The rearrangement uses TRBV11-2 and TRBJ2-7, with a weak D call TRBD2 (6 bases). The receptor was isolated from an adult with an advanced solid tumor such as melanoma, head and neck, liver or kidney cancer. The CDR3 nucleotides are TGTGCCAGCAGCTTAGGGGGGGTCGAGCAGTACTTC. It is translated as CASSLGGVEQYF.